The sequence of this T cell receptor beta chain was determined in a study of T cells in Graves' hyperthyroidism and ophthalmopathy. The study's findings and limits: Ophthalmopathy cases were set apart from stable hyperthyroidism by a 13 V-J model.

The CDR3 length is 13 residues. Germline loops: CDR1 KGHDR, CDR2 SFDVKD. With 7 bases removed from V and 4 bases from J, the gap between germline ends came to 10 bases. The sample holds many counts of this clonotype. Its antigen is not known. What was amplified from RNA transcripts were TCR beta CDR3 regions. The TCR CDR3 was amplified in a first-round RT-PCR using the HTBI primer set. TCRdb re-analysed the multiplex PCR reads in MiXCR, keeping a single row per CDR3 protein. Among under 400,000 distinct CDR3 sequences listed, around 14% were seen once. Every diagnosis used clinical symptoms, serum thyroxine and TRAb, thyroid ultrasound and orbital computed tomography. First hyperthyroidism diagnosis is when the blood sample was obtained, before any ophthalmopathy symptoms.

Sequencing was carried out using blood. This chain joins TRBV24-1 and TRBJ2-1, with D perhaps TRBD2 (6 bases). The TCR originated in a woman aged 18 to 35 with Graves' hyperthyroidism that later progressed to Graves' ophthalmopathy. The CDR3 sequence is CATSRELYNEQFF. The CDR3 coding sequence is TGTGCCACCAGCCGGGAGTTATACAATGAGCAGTTCTTC.